Listed below are T cell receptor beta chains from one sample, sequenced in a study of CD8 T cells in ankylosing spondylitis. Each CDR3 protein gets one entry after TCRdb re-called the 5' RACE reads with MiXCR. The table includes approximately 35,000 distinct CDR3 sequences, 13% to 15% detected once. The sequencing input was blood. The source is a male donor with ankylosing spondylitis or in good health (not recorded which). Both conserved end residues are part of each CDR3. The order of the fields is CDR3 protein, CDR3 DNA, clone size, D gene, CDR3 length, V gene, J gene. D genes are given only for firm matches. Expanded clones are given a class, and other clones once, few, many or no size at all.

cdr3_aa: CSVRGPEETQYF
cdr3_nt: TGCAGCGTTAGGGGGCCCGAAGAGACCCAGTACTTC
clone_size: few
d_call: TRBD1
cdr3_length: 12
v_call: TRBV29-1
j_call: TRBJ2-5

cdr3_aa: CASRLAGDTGELFF
cdr3_nt: TGCGCCAGCAGACTAGCGGGAGATACCGGGGAGCTGTTTTTT
clone_size: many
d_call: TRBD2
cdr3_length: 14
v_call: TRBV5-1
j_call: TRBJ2-2

cdr3_aa: CASSRENTDTQYF
cdr3_nt: TGCGCCAGCAGTCGGGAGAACACAGATACGCAGTATTTT
clone_size: NA
d_call: NA
cdr3_length: 13
v_call: TRBV23-1
j_call: TRBJ2-3

cdr3_aa: CSVEDSRRSEAFF
cdr3_nt: TGCAGCGTTGAAGACAGTAGGCGTTCTGAAGCTTTCTTT
clone_size: once
d_call: NA
cdr3_length: 13
v_call: TRBV29-1
j_call: TRBJ1-1

cdr3_aa: CASSQVSLPEQFF
cdr3_nt: TGTGCCAGCAGCCAAGTGTCCCTCCCCGAGCAGTTCTTC
clone_size: few
d_call: NA
cdr3_length: 13
v_call: TRBV3-1
j_call: TRBJ2-1

cdr3_aa: CASSLVTAGELFF
cdr3_nt: TGCGCCAGCAGCTTGGTGACAGCGGGGGAGCTGTTTTTT
clone_size: few
d_call: NA
cdr3_length: 13
v_call: TRBV5-1
j_call: TRBJ2-2

cdr3_aa: CATSREGGLAYEQFF
cdr3_nt: TGTGCCACCAGCAGAGAGGGGGGACTAGCGTATGAGCAGTTCTTC
clone_size: few
d_call: TRBD2
cdr3_length: 15
v_call: TRBV15
j_call: TRBJ2-1

cdr3_aa: CASSRPRRSDEQFF
cdr3_nt: TGTGCCAGCAGTCGGCCCCGGAGAAGCGATGAGCAGTTCTTC
clone_size: NA
d_call: NA
cdr3_length: 14
v_call: TRBV28
j_call: TRBJ2-1

cdr3_aa: CSARLTGGDTGELFF
cdr3_nt: TGCAGTGCTAGGCTGACAGGGGGTGACACCGGGGAGCTGTTTTTT
clone_size: few
d_call: TRBD1
cdr3_length: 15
v_call: TRBV20-1
j_call: TRBJ2-2

cdr3_aa: CASSLVGGNEQFF
cdr3_nt: TGTGCCAGCAGCTTAGTCGGTGGCAATGAGCAGTTCTTC
clone_size: NA
d_call: NA
cdr3_length: 13
v_call: TRBV7-2
j_call: TRBJ2-1

cdr3_aa: CSASGGLTYEQYF
cdr3_nt: TGCAGTGCTAGTGGTGGTTTAACCTACGAGCAGTACTTC
clone_size: few
d_call: NA
cdr3_length: 13
v_call: TRBV20-1
j_call: TRBJ2-7

cdr3_aa: CASSPRTARGWNTGELFF
cdr3_nt: TGTGCCAGCTCACCCCGGACAGCCCGGGGGTGGAACACCGGGGAGCTGTTTTTT
clone_size: NA
d_call: NA
cdr3_length: 18
v_call: TRBV18
j_call: TRBJ2-2

cdr3_aa: CASSKRSTDTQYF
cdr3_nt: TGTGCCAGCAGCAAGCGGAGCACAGATACGCAGTATTTT
clone_size: NA
d_call: NA
cdr3_length: 13
v_call: TRBV6-5
j_call: TRBJ2-3

cdr3_aa: CASSLTGNTDTQYF
cdr3_nt: TGTGCCAGCAGTTTAACGGGGAACACAGATACGCAGTATTTT
clone_size: few
d_call: NA
cdr3_length: 14
v_call: TRBV12-3/TRBV12-4
j_call: TRBJ2-3

cdr3_aa: CASSLDGHTGELFF
cdr3_nt: TGCGCCAGCAGCTTGGACGGACACACCGGGGAGCTGTTTTTT
clone_size: few
d_call: NA
cdr3_length: 14
v_call: TRBV5-1
j_call: TRBJ2-2

cdr3_aa: CSARASGRVPYNEQFF
cdr3_nt: TGCAGTGCTAGGGCTAGCGGGAGGGTCCCCTACAATGAGCAGTTCTTC
clone_size: NA
d_call: TRBD2
cdr3_length: 16
v_call: TRBV20-1
j_call: TRBJ2-1

cdr3_aa: CASTSASPTQYF
cdr3_nt: TGTGCCAGCACCTCGGCCTCCCCTACGCAGTATTTT
clone_size: NA
d_call: NA
cdr3_length: 12
v_call: TRBV12-3/TRBV12-4
j_call: TRBJ2-3

cdr3_aa: CASGPHSGNTIYF
cdr3_nt: TGCGCCAGTGGGCCCCACTCTGGAAACACCATATATTTT
clone_size: few
d_call: NA
cdr3_length: 13
v_call: TRBV4-1
j_call: TRBJ1-3

cdr3_aa: CSVEVTGEGELFF
cdr3_nt: TGCAGCGTTGAAGTGACAGGGGAAGGGGAGCTGTTTTTT
clone_size: few
d_call: TRBD1
cdr3_length: 13
v_call: TRBV29-1
j_call: TRBJ2-2

cdr3_aa: CASSLTGLNTEAFF
cdr3_nt: TGTGCCAGCAGCTTGACAGGTTTGAACACTGAAGCTTTCTTT
clone_size: NA
d_call: NA
cdr3_length: 14
v_call: TRBV11-2
j_call: TRBJ1-1

cdr3_aa: CASSPGPPAKNIQYF
cdr3_nt: TGTGCCAGCAGCCCGGGACCCCCAGCCAAAAACATTCAGTACTTC
clone_size: few
d_call: NA
cdr3_length: 15
v_call: TRBV7-8
j_call: TRBJ2-4

cdr3_aa: CATSDLRDSPELFF
cdr3_nt: TGTGCCACCAGTGATCTACGGGACTCCCCGGAGCTGTTTTTT
clone_size: few
d_call: NA
cdr3_length: 14
v_call: TRBV24-1
j_call: TRBJ2-2

cdr3_aa: CSVAGTSGYTDTQYF
cdr3_nt: TGCAGCGTTGCTGGGACTAGCGGGTACACAGATACGCAGTATTTT
clone_size: few
d_call: TRBD2
cdr3_length: 15
v_call: TRBV29-1
j_call: TRBJ2-3

cdr3_aa: CASSVPSQTDTQYF
cdr3_nt: TGTGCCAGCAGTGTTCCTAGCCAGACAGATACGCAGTATTTT
clone_size: few
d_call: NA
cdr3_length: 14
v_call: TRBV6-1
j_call: TRBJ2-3

cdr3_aa: CASSLASETGELFF
cdr3_nt: TGCGCCAGCAGCTTGGCTTCCGAAACCGGGGAGCTGTTTTTT
clone_size: NA
d_call: NA
cdr3_length: 14
v_call: TRBV5-1
j_call: TRBJ2-2

cdr3_aa: CASSFLLNTNTGELFF
cdr3_nt: TGTGCCAGCAGCTTCCTCCTTAACACCAACACCGGGGAGCTGTTTTTT
clone_size: NA
d_call: NA
cdr3_length: 16
v_call: TRBV7-2
j_call: TRBJ2-2

cdr3_aa: CAINQGAGNTEAFF
cdr3_nt: TGTGCCATCAATCAGGGGGCAGGGAACACTGAAGCTTTCTTT
clone_size: NA
d_call: TRBD1
cdr3_length: 14
v_call: TRBV10-3
j_call: TRBJ1-1

cdr3_aa: CSARDRTSEGYNEQFF
cdr3_nt: TGCAGTGCTAGAGATCGGACTAGCGAGGGCTACAATGAGCAGTTCTTC
clone_size: many
d_call: TRBD2
cdr3_length: 16
v_call: TRBV20-1
j_call: TRBJ2-1

cdr3_aa: CASTSGGSNQPQHF
cdr3_nt: TGTGCCAGCACCTCCGGGGGTAGCAATCAGCCCCAGCATTTT
clone_size: NA
d_call: NA
cdr3_length: 14
v_call: TRBV7-2
j_call: TRBJ1-5

cdr3_aa: CASSGYNEKLFF
cdr3_nt: TGTGCCAGCAGTGGCTATAATGAAAAACTGTTTTTT
clone_size: NA
d_call: NA
cdr3_length: 12
v_call: TRBV12-3/TRBV12-4
j_call: TRBJ1-4

cdr3_aa: CASSLGHYSNQPQHF
cdr3_nt: TGTGCCAGCAGCTTAGGACATTATAGCAATCAGCCCCAGCATTTT
clone_size: few
d_call: NA
cdr3_length: 15
v_call: TRBV7-9
j_call: TRBJ1-5

cdr3_aa: CSGTGTGGPTQYF
cdr3_nt: TGCAGCGGAACCGGGACAGGGGGTCCTACGCAGTATTTT
clone_size: NA
d_call: TRBD1
cdr3_length: 13
v_call: TRBV29-1
j_call: TRBJ2-3

cdr3_aa: CSVSGASGRNTGELFF
cdr3_nt: TGCAGCGTGTCGGGGGCTAGCGGGAGAAACACCGGGGAGCTGTTTTTT
clone_size: NA
d_call: TRBD2
cdr3_length: 16
v_call: TRBV29-1
j_call: TRBJ2-2

cdr3_aa: CSARVQGTGELFF
cdr3_nt: TGCAGTGCTAGAGTCCAGGGCACCGGGGAGCTGTTTTTT
clone_size: few
d_call: NA
cdr3_length: 13
v_call: TRBV20-1
j_call: TRBJ2-2

cdr3_aa: CASSYGTFDNEQFF
cdr3_nt: TGCGCCAGCAGCTATGGGACTTTCGACAATGAGCAGTTCTTC
clone_size: NA
d_call: NA
cdr3_length: 14
v_call: TRBV5-1
j_call: TRBJ2-1

cdr3_aa: CASSVDSGEKLFF
cdr3_nt: TGTGCCAGCTCGGTTGACTCGGGCGAAAAACTGTTTTTT
clone_size: few
d_call: NA
cdr3_length: 13
v_call: TRBV12-3/TRBV12-4
j_call: TRBJ1-4

cdr3_aa: CASSSDPGNIQYF
cdr3_nt: TGTGCCAGCAGTTCGGATCCGGGGAACATTCAGTACTTC
clone_size: few
d_call: NA
cdr3_length: 13
v_call: TRBV12-3/TRBV12-4
j_call: TRBJ2-4

cdr3_aa: CASRYFLENTEAFF
cdr3_nt: TGTGCCAGCAGATACTTTTTGGAGAACACTGAAGCTTTCTTT
clone_size: NA
d_call: NA
cdr3_length: 14
v_call: TRBV28
j_call: TRBJ1-1

cdr3_aa: CASSQDLDRKRTQYF
cdr3_nt: TGTGCCAGCAGCCAAGATCTGGACAGGAAAAGGACCCAGTACTTC
clone_size: few
d_call: TRBD1
cdr3_length: 15
v_call: TRBV3-1
j_call: TRBJ2-5

cdr3_aa: CASSLQGHTQYF
cdr3_nt: TGTGCCAGCAGCTTGCAGGGTCATACGCAGTATTTT
clone_size: few
d_call: NA
cdr3_length: 12
v_call: TRBV7-9
j_call: TRBJ2-3

cdr3_aa: CASSYQGGPYGELFF
cdr3_nt: TGTGCCAGCAGTTACCAGGGGGGCCCCTACGGGGAGCTGTTTTTT
clone_size: few
d_call: NA
cdr3_length: 15
v_call: TRBV6-5
j_call: TRBJ2-2

cdr3_aa: CSASSSGYTSYEQYF
cdr3_nt: TGCAGTGCTAGCTCGAGCGGGTACACCTCCTACGAGCAGTACTTC
clone_size: NA
d_call: NA
cdr3_length: 15
v_call: TRBV20-1
j_call: TRBJ2-7

cdr3_aa: CASSQGASRGELFF
cdr3_nt: TGCGCCAGCAGCCAAGGGGCCTCCCGCGGGGAGCTGTTTTTT
clone_size: few
d_call: NA
cdr3_length: 14
v_call: TRBV4-3
j_call: TRBJ2-2

cdr3_aa: CASSVLVANTGELFF
cdr3_nt: TGTGCCAGCAGCGTACTAGTCGCGAACACCGGGGAGCTGTTTTTT
clone_size: NA
d_call: NA
cdr3_length: 15
v_call: TRBV11-2
j_call: TRBJ2-2

cdr3_aa: CASSRGLGTDTQYF
cdr3_nt: TGTGCCAGCAGCCGGGGGCTTGGCACAGATACGCAGTATTTT
clone_size: NA
d_call: NA
cdr3_length: 14
v_call: TRBV5-6
j_call: TRBJ2-3

cdr3_aa: CASRRTGGETEAFF
cdr3_nt: TGTGCCAGCAGACGGACAGGGGGAGAGACTGAAGCTTTCTTT
clone_size: NA
d_call: TRBD1
cdr3_length: 14
v_call: TRBV6-2/TRBV6-3
j_call: TRBJ1-1

cdr3_aa: CASSRDRGSSYEQYF
cdr3_nt: TGTGCCAGCAGCCGAGACAGGGGAAGCTCCTACGAGCAGTACTTC
clone_size: few
d_call: TRBD1
cdr3_length: 15
v_call: TRBV7-2
j_call: TRBJ2-7